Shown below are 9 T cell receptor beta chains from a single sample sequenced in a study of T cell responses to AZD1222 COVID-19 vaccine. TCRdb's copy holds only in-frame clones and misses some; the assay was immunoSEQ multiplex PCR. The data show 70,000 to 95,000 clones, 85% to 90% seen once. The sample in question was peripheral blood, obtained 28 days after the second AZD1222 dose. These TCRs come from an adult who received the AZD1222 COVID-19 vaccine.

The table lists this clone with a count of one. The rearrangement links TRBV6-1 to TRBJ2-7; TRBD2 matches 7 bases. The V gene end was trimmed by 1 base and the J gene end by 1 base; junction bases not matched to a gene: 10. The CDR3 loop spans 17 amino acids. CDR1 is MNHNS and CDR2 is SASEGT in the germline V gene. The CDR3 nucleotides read TGTGCCAGCAGTGAAGTTGGGAGAGCGGGAAAGTCCTACGAGCAGTACTTC. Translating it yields CASSEVGRAGKSYEQYF.

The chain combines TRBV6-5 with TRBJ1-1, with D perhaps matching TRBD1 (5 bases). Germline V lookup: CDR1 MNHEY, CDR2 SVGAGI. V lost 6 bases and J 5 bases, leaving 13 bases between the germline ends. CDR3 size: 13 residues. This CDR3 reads CASSWGRGTEAFF. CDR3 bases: TGTGCCAGCAGCTGGGGGAGGGGTACTGAAGCTTTCTTT.

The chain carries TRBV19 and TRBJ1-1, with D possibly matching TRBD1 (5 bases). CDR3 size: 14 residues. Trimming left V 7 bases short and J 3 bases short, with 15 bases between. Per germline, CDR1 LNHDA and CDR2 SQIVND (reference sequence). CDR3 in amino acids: CASNSPGFHTEAFF. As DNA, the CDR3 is TGTGCCAGTAACTCCCCAGGGTTTCACACTGAAGCTTTCTTT.

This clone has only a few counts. This chain's CDR3 is CASSHPGLAGVGTDTQYF. CDR3 DNA: TGTGCCAGCAGCCACCCTGGACTAGCGGGAGTAGGGACAGATACGCAGTATTTT. The gene calls are TRBV7-9 and TRBJ2-3; the match to TRBD2 covers 13 bases. After removal of 5 bases from V and 3 bases from J, the junction contained 11 bases not matched to a gene. The CDR3 consists of 18 residues. Germline assignment: CDR1 SEHNR and CDR2 FQNEAQ (reference sequence).

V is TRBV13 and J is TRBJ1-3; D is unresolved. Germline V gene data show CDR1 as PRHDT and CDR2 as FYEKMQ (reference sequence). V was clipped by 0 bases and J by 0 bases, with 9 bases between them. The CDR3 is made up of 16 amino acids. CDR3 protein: CASSLGGVNSGNTIYF. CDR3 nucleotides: TGTGCCAGCAGCTTAGGGGGCGTCAACTCTGGAAACACCATATATTTT.

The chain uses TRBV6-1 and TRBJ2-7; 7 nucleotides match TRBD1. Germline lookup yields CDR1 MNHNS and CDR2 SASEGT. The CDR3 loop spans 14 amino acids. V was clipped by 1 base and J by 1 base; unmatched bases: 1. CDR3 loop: CASSEGDSSYEQYF. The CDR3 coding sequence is TGTGCCAGCAGTGAAGGGGACAGTTCCTACGAGCAGTACTTC.

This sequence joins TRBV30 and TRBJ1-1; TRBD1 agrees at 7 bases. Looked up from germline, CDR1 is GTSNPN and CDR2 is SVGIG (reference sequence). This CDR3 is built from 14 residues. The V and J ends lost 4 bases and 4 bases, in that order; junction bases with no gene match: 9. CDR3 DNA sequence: TGTGCCTGGAATTTAGGGGGCGCGAGCACTGAAGCTTTCTTT. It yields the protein CAWNLGGASTEAFF.

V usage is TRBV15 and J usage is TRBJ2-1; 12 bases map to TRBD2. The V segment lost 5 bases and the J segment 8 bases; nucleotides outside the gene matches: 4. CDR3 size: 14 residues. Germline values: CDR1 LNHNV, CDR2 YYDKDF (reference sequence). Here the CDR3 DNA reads TGTGCCACCAGCGCTAGCGGGAGGGTCTATGAGCAGTTCTTC. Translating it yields CATSASGRVYEQFF.

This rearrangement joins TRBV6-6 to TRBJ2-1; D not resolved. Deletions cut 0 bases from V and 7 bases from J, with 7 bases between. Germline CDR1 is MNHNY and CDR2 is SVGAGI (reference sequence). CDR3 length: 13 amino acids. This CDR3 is CASSYSVGNEQFF. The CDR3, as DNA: TGTGCCAGCAGTTACTCGGTTGGAAATGAGCAGTTCTTC.